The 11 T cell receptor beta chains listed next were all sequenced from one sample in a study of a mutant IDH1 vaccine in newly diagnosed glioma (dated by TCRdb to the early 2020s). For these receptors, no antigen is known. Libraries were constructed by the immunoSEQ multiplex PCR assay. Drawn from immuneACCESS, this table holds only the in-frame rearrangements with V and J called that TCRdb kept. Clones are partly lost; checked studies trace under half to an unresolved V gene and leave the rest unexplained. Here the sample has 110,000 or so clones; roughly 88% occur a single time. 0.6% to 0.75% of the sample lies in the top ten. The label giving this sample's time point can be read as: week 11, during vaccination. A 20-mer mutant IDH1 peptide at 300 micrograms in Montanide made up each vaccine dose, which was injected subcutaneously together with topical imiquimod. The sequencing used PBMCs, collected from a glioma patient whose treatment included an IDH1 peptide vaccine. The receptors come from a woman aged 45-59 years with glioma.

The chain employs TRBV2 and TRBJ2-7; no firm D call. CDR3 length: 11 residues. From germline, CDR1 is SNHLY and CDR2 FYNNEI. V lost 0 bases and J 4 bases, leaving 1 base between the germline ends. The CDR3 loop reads CASSEAYEQYF. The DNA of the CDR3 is TGTGCCAGCAGTGAAGCGTACGAGCAGTACTTC.

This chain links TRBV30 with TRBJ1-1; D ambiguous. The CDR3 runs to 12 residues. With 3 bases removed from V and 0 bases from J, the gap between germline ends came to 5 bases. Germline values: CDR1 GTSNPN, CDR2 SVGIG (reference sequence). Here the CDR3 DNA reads TGTGCCTGGAGCCCTATGAACACTGAAGCTTTCTTT. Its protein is CAWSPMNTEAFF. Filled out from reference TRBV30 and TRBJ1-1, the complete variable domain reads SQTIHQWPATLVQPVGSPLSLECTVEGTSNPNLYWYRQAAGRGLQLLFYSVGIGQISSEVPQNLSASRPQDRQFILSSKKLLLSDSGFYLCAWSPMNTEAFFGQGTRLTVV.

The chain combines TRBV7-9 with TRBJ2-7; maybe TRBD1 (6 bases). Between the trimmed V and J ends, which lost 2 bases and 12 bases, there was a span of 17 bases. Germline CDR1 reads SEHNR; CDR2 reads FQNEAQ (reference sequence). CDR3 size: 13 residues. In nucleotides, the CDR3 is TGTGCCAGCAGCTTAACAGGGACCCAGACACCGTACTTC. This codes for CASSLTGTQTPYF.

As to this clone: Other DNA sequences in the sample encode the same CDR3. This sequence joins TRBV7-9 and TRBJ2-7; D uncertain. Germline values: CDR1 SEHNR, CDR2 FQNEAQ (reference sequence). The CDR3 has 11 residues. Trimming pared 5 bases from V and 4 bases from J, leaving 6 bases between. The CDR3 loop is CASSLLYEQYF. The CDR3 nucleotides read TGTGCCAGCAGCCTGCTTTACGAGCAGTACTTC. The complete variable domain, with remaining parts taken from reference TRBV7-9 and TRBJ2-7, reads DTGVSQNPRHKITKRGQNVTFRCDPISEHNRLYWYRQTLGQGPEFLTYFQNEAQLEKSRLLSDRFSAERPKGSFSTLEIQRTEQGDSAMYLCASSLLYEQYFGPGTRLTVT.

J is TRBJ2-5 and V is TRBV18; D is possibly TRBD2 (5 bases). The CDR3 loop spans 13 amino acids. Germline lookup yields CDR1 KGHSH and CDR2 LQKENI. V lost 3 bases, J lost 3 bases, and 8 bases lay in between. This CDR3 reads CASSPRAEETQYF. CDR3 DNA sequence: TGTGCCAGCTCACCGAGGGCAGAAGAGACCCAGTACTTC.

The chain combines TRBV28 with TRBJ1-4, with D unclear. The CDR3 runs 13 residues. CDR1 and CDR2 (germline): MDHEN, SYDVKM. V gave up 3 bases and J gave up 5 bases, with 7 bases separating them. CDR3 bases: TGTGCCAGCAGTTTGGGCCAGAATGAAAAACTGTTTTTT. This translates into CASSLGQNEKLFF.

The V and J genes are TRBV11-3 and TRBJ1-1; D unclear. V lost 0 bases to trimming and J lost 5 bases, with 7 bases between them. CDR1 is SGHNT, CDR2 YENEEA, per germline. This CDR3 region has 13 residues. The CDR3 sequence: CASSLDMWTEAFF. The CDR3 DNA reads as TGTGCCAGCAGCTTAGATATGTGGACTGAAGCTTTCTTT.

CDR3 loop: CASSPGSSYEQYF. CDR3 DNA: TGTGCCAGCTCACCGGGTAGCAGCTACGAGCAGTACTTC. The J gene is TRBJ2-7, the V gene TRBV18; D is undetermined. CDR3 length: 13 amino acids. Trimming took 3 bases from V and 3 from J, leaving 9 bases between them. CDR1 and CDR2 (germline): KGHSH, LQKENI.

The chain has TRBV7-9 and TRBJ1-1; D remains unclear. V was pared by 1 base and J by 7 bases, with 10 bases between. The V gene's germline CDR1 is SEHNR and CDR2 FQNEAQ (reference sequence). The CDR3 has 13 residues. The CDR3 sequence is CASSLERHNEAFF. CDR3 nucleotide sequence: TGTGCCAGCAGCTTAGAACGACACAATGAAGCTTTCTTT.

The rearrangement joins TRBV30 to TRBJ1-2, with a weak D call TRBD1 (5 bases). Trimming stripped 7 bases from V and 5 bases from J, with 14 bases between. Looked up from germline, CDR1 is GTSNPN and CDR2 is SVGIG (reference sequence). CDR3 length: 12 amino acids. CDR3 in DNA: TGTGCCTTTGCGGGGGGAAGGTATGGCTACACCTTC. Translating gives CAFAGGRYGYTF.

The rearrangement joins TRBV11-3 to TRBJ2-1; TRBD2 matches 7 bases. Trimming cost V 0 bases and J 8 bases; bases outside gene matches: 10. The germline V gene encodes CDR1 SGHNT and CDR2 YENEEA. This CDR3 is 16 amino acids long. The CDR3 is CASSLDGREGRDEQFF. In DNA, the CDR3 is TGTGCCAGCAGCTTAGATGGGAGGGAGGGCCGCGATGAGCAGTTCTTC.